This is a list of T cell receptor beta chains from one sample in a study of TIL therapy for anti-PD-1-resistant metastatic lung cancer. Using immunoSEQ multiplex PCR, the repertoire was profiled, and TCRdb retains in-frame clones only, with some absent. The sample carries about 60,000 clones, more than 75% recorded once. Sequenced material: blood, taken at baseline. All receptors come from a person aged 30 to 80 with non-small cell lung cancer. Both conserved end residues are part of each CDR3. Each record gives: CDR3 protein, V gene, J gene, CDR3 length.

CDR3aa: CASSSGTADGKTQYF
v_gene: TRBV5-1
j_gene: TRBJ2-5
len: 15

CDR3aa: CASSQLQGGDEQYF
v_gene: TRBV3-1/TRBV3-2
j_gene: TRBJ2-7
len: 14

CDR3aa: CASSETGTYNYGYTF
v_gene: TRBV19
j_gene: TRBJ1-2
len: 15

CDR3aa: CAAAGTANSPLHF
v_gene: TRBV6-5
j_gene: TRBJ1-6
len: 13

CDR3aa: CASSPPVSGRAEQYF
v_gene: TRBV5-5
j_gene: TRBJ2-7
len: 15

CDR3aa: CASSFWTGGTSTGLLFF
v_gene: TRBV5-1
j_gene: TRBJ2-2
len: 17

CDR3aa: CASSIPLGQGAGELFF
v_gene: TRBV19
j_gene: TRBJ2-2
len: 16

CDR3aa: CASSLEQGSYNEQFF
v_gene: TRBV5-1
j_gene: TRBJ2-1
len: 15

CDR3aa: CASSLEYEQYF
v_gene: TRBV5-1
j_gene: TRBJ2-7
len: 11

CDR3aa: CASSLGPDTQYF
v_gene: TRBV7-9
j_gene: TRBJ2-3
len: 12

CDR3aa: CASSKGSGQTLDYNSPLHF
v_gene: TRBV21-1
j_gene: TRBJ1-6
len: 19

CDR3aa: CASSPGQGNIQYF
v_gene: TRBV7-3
j_gene: TRBJ2-4
len: 13

CDR3aa: CASSNLGQGRGWGEKLFF
v_gene: TRBV28
j_gene: TRBJ1-4
len: 18

CDR3aa: CASSLGLAGGSLTDTQYF
v_gene: TRBV5-4
j_gene: TRBJ2-3
len: 18

CDR3aa: CATSRAGTDGTDTQYF
v_gene: TRBV15
j_gene: TRBJ2-3
len: 16

CDR3aa: CASSQGTGGPYEQYF
v_gene: TRBV4-2
j_gene: TRBJ2-7
len: 15

CDR3aa: CASSLQQGAYGYTF
v_gene: TRBV5-4
j_gene: TRBJ1-2
len: 14

CDR3aa: CASSILGDRAYEQYF
v_gene: TRBV28
j_gene: TRBJ2-7
len: 15

CDR3aa: CASTPGQIYEQYF
v_gene: TRBV7-9
j_gene: TRBJ2-7
len: 13

CDR3aa: CASSVGGEQFF
v_gene: TRBV2
j_gene: TRBJ2-1
len: 11

CDR3aa: CATRRTGTNTEAFF
v_gene: TRBV6-5
j_gene: TRBJ1-1
len: 14

CDR3aa: CASSQDSGTQKLFF
v_gene: TRBV4-2
j_gene: TRBJ1-4
len: 14

CDR3aa: CASSSRGYEQYF
v_gene: TRBV21-1
j_gene: TRBJ2-7
len: 12